The rows below give T cell receptor beta chains drawn from one sample of a study of shared clonotypes between healthy human individuals. The table came from immunoSEQ multiplex PCR; TCRdb's copy has only in-frame clones and leaves some out. Of about 650,000 clones in the sample, roughly 95% are singletons; the top ten hold about 0.11%. Sequencing was done on a sample of naive CD8+ T cells sorted from blood. The source is a woman younger than 45 in good health. Both conserved end residues are part of each CDR3. Each record gives: clone size, V gene, D gene, J gene, CDR3 protein, CDR3 DNA. D genes are given only for firm matches. Part of the rows lack a size; the others show once, few, many or a class for expanded clones.

abundance: -; v_gene: TRBV25-1; d_gene: TRBD1; j_gene: TRBJ1-2; CDR3aa: CASSAGTGSNYGYTF; CDR3nt: TGTGCCAGCAGTGCCGGGACAGGGAGTAACTATGGCTACACCTTC
abundance: -; v_gene: TRBV13; d_gene: -; j_gene: TRBJ2-5; CDR3aa: CASSSHGGLETQYF; CDR3nt: TGTGCCAGCAGCTCCCACGGGGGTTTAGAGACCCAGTACTTC
abundance: -; v_gene: TRBV4-1; d_gene: -; j_gene: TRBJ1-2; CDR3aa: CASSQEAGYYGYTF; CDR3nt: TGCGCCAGCAGCCAAGAAGCAGGTTACTATGGCTACACCTTC
abundance: few; v_gene: TRBV28; d_gene: -; j_gene: TRBJ2-7; CDR3aa: CASSFFDEQYF; CDR3nt: TGTGCCAGCAGTTTTTTTGACGAGCAGTACTTC
abundance: -; v_gene: TRBV9; d_gene: TRBD1; j_gene: TRBJ2-7; CDR3aa: CASSAGTEYYEQYF; CDR3nt: TGTGCCAGCAGCGCGGGGACAGAATACTACGAGCAGTACTTC
abundance: -; v_gene: TRBV30; d_gene: -; j_gene: TRBJ2-7; CDR3aa: CAWSVLGVDEQYF; CDR3nt: TGTGCCTGGAGTGTTCTAGGCGTCGACGAGCAGTACTTC
abundance: -; v_gene: TRBV2; d_gene: -; j_gene: TRBJ2-7; CDR3aa: CASSDYRLNWGHEQYF; CDR3nt: TGTGCCAGCAGTGACTACAGACTTAATTGGGGCCACGAGCAGTACTTC
abundance: -; v_gene: TRBV25-1; d_gene: -; j_gene: TRBJ2-7; CDR3aa: CASSKGGVSYEQYF; CDR3nt: TGTGCCAGCAGTAAGGGCGGCGTGTCCTACGAGCAGTACTTC
abundance: -; v_gene: TRBV19; d_gene: -; j_gene: TRBJ1-5; CDR3aa: CASSIGRVYQPQHF; CDR3nt: TGTGCCAGTAGTATCGGCAGGGTTTATCAGCCCCAGCATTTT
abundance: -; v_gene: TRBV28; d_gene: TRBD1; j_gene: TRBJ1-5; CDR3aa: CASSLRQGADQPQHF; CDR3nt: TGTGCCAGCAGTTTGAGGCAGGGGGCGGATCAGCCCCAGCATTTT
abundance: -; v_gene: TRBV4-1; d_gene: -; j_gene: TRBJ1-5; CDR3aa: CASSQEGQNLNQPQHF; CDR3nt: TGCGCCAGCAGCCAAGAGGGGCAAAACCTCAATCAGCCCCAGCATTTT
abundance: -; v_gene: TRBV25-1; d_gene: -; j_gene: TRBJ2-5; CDR3aa: CASLGNRGETQYF; CDR3nt: TGTGCCAGTCTAGGGAACCGGGGGGAGACCCAGTACTTC
abundance: -; v_gene: TRBV13; d_gene: -; j_gene: TRBJ2-1; CDR3aa: CASSLGGLDEQFF; CDR3nt: TGTGCCAGCAGCTTAGGGGGGTTGGATGAGCAGTTCTTC
abundance: -; v_gene: TRBV9; d_gene: TRBD1; j_gene: TRBJ1-4; CDR3aa: CASSSTGGVFEKLFF; CDR3nt: TGTGCCAGCAGCTCAACAGGGGGCGTCTTCGAAAAACTGTTTTTT
abundance: -; v_gene: TRBV7-9; d_gene: -; j_gene: TRBJ2-7; CDR3aa: CASSYTDRVGYEQYF; CDR3nt: TGTGCCAGCAGCTACACGGACCGCGTGGGGTACGAGCAGTACTTC
abundance: -; v_gene: TRBV27; d_gene: -; j_gene: TRBJ2-1; CDR3aa: CASSFIGANEQFF; CDR3nt: TGTGCCAGCAGTTTTATTGGAGCCAATGAGCAGTTCTTC
abundance: -; v_gene: TRBV6-5; d_gene: TRBD2; j_gene: TRBJ2-1; CDR3aa: CASSPTSGSFNEQFF; CDR3nt: TGTGCCAGCAGTCCCACTAGCGGGAGTTTTAATGAGCAGTTCTTC
abundance: -; v_gene: TRBV5-5; d_gene: -; j_gene: TRBJ2-7; CDR3aa: CASSFRGGTAEQYF; CDR3nt: TGTGCCAGCAGCTTTCGAGGTGGGACCGCCGAGCAGTACTTC
abundance: -; v_gene: TRBV28; d_gene: -; j_gene: TRBJ1-5; CDR3aa: CASSLSPQGKWHF; CDR3nt: TGTGCCAGCAGTTTAAGCCCGCAGGGAAAATGGCATTTT
abundance: -; v_gene: TRBV19; d_gene: TRBD1; j_gene: TRBJ2-7; CDR3aa: CASSIIIGQGGPYEQYF; CDR3nt: TGTGCCAGTAGTATAATAATCGGACAGGGGGGTCCCTACGAGCAGTACTTC
abundance: -; v_gene: TRBV28; d_gene: -; j_gene: TRBJ1-4; CDR3aa: CASSLETLQYNEKLFF; CDR3nt: TGTGCCAGCAGTTTGGAGACCCTTCAATATAATGAAAAACTGTTTTTT
abundance: -; v_gene: TRBV19; d_gene: -; j_gene: TRBJ2-7; CDR3aa: CASSIPGYEQYF; CDR3nt: TGTGCCAGTAGTATTCCGGGGTACGAGCAGTACTTC
abundance: -; v_gene: TRBV15; d_gene: TRBD1; j_gene: TRBJ1-1; CDR3aa: CATSNGDRVPNTEAFF; CDR3nt: TGTGCCACCAGCAACGGGGACAGGGTACCGAACACTGAAGCTTTCTTT
abundance: -; v_gene: TRBV4-2; d_gene: TRBD1; j_gene: TRBJ1-2; CDR3aa: CASSQDRGTGDGYTF; CDR3nt: TGTGCCAGCAGCCAAGATCGGGGGACAGGCGATGGCTACACCTTC
abundance: once; v_gene: TRBV27; d_gene: -; j_gene: TRBJ2-2; CDR3aa: CASSLLTDPGPKTGELFF; CDR3nt: TGTGCCAGCAGTTTACTTACTGACCCGGGACCCAAAACCGGGGAGCTGTTTTTT
abundance: -; v_gene: TRBV7-2; d_gene: TRBD2; j_gene: TRBJ2-7; CDR3aa: CASSLGRLAGVYEQYF; CDR3nt: TGTGCCAGCAGCTTAGGGAGACTAGCGGGGGTCTACGAGCAGTACTTC
abundance: -; v_gene: TRBV7-9; d_gene: TRBD1; j_gene: TRBJ1-2; CDR3aa: CASSLGTAPSTNYGYTF; CDR3nt: TGTGCCAGCAGCCTCGGGACAGCCCCTAGCACTAACTATGGCTACACCTTC
abundance: -; v_gene: TRBV19; d_gene: TRBD1; j_gene: TRBJ2-1; CDR3aa: CASSSRQGARDEQFF; CDR3nt: TGTGCCAGTAGTAGTCGACAGGGGGCCCGGGATGAGCAGTTCTTC
abundance: -; v_gene: TRBV9; d_gene: TRBD2; j_gene: TRBJ2-1; CDR3aa: CASSVGAGGYNEQFF; CDR3nt: TGTGCCAGCAGCGTAGGAGCGGGAGGATACAATGAGCAGTTCTTC